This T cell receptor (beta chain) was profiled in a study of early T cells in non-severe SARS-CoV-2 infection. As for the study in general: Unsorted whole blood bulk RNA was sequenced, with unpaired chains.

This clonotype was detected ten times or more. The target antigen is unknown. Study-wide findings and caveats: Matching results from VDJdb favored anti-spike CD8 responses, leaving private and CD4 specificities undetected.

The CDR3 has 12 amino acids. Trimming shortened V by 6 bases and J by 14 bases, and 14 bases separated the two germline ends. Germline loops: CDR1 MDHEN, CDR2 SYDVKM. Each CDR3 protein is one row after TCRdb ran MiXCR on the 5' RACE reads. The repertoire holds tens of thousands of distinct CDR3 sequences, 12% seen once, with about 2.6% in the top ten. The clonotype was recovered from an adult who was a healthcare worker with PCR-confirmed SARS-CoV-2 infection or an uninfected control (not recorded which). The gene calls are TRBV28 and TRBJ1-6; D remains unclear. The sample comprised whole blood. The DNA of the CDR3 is TGTGCCAGCAGAGAGAGCCCCTTGGCCCTCCACTTT. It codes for CASRESPLALHF.